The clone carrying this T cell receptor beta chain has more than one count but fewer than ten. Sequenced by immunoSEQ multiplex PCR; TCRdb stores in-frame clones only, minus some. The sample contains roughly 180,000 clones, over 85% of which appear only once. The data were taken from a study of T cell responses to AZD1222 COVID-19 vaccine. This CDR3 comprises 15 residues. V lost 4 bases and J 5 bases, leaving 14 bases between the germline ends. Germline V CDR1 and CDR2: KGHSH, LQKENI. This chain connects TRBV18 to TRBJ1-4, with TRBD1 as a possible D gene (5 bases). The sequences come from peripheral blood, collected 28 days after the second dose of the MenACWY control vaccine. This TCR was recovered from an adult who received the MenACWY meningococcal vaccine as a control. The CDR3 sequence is CASSRPGTWNEKLFF. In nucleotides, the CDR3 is TGTGCCAGCTCACGTCCCGGGACGTGGAATGAAAAACTGTTTTTT.